These 13 T cell receptor beta chains were all obtained from the same sample, sequenced in a study of cytomegalovirus exposure and HLA in healthy donors. Both 60 Vbeta primers and 13 Jbeta primers went into the PCR. Clones were sequenced by immunoSEQ multiplex PCR, and TCRdb holds only the in-frame ones, with some missing. The profile shows 100,000 to 150,000 clones, around 82% of them singletons. The sample consisted of PBMCs. The origin of the receptors is a man younger than 45 in good health and CMV-seropositive.

The chain has TRBV7-6 and TRBJ2-1; 9 bases are a match to TRBD2. The V gene end was trimmed by 2 bases and the J gene end by 7 bases; junction bases not matched to a gene: 6. The CDR3 extends over 15 amino acids. The germline V gene has CDR1 SGHVS and CDR2 FNYEAQ. The CDR3 DNA reads TGTGCCAGCAGCTTAATAGCGGGAGTAGTGAATGAGCAGTTCTTC. Translation gives CASSLIAGVVNEQFF.

The genes are TRBV10-2 and TRBJ2-5; no firm D call. The V and J ends lost 4 bases and 5 bases respectively, with 11 bases between them. CDR1 is WSHSY, CDR2 SAAADI, per germline. CDR3 length: 13 residues. The CDR3 DNA is TGCGCCAGCAGTGGGTCACTTCCTGAGACCCAGTACTTC. Its translation is CASSGSLPETQYF.

V usage is TRBV29-1 and J usage is TRBJ2-7; 13 bases fit TRBD2. V gave up 5 bases and J gave up 9 bases; unmatched junction bases: 7. The germline CDR1 and CDR2 sequences are SQVTM and ANQGSEA. The CDR3 is 13 residues long. The CDR3, as DNA: TGCAGCGTTATGGGACTAGCGGGAATCGGGCAGTACTTC. Amino acids: CSVMGLAGIGQYF.

The rearrangement uses TRBV28 and TRBJ1-5; possible D gene TRBD1, 6 bases. V was cut by 7 bases and J by 4 bases, with 17 bases left in between. Germline V gene lookup returns CDR1 MDHEN and CDR2 SYDVKM. There are 15 residues in the CDR3. Written as DNA, the CDR3 is TGTGCCAGCACCTCGGGGGGACACCGAAATCAGCCCCAGCATTTT. Translating it yields CASTSGGHRNQPQHF.

The chain recombines TRBV29-1 with TRBJ2-7; maybe TRBD2 (6 bases). Germline CDR1 reads SQVTM; CDR2 reads ANQGSEA. V was trimmed by 6 bases and J by 0 bases, leaving 12 bases between them. CDR3 length equals 13 residues. This CDR3 is CSVRPGVSYEQYF. CDR3 in DNA: TGCAGCGTCCGTCCGGGGGTCTCCTACGAGCAGTACTTC.

V and J are TRBV30 and TRBJ2-2; D might be TRBD1 (6 bases). Germline CDR1 is GTSNPN and CDR2 is SVGIG (reference sequence). Trimming stripped 5 bases from V and 6 bases from J, with 13 bases between. CDR3 length: 13 residues. CDR3 coding DNA: TGTGCCTGGGGCAGGGGAGTATCCGGGGAGCTGTTTTTT. This encodes CAWGRGVSGELFF.

In this sample, this clone turned up a few times. CDR3 region: CASSELPGQGAPGYTF. CDR3 nucleotides: TGTGCCAGCAGTGAACTGCCTGGACAGGGGGCGCCGGGCTACACCTTC. V usage is TRBV6-1 and J usage is TRBJ1-2, with 11 bases identical to TRBD1. CDR1 is MNHNS, CDR2 SASEGT, per germline. This CDR3 region has 16 residues. Trimming took 2 bases from V and 8 from J; bases not matched to a gene: 10.

The V and J genes are TRBV4-2 and TRBJ2-1; unclear D gene. The CDR3 covers 15 residues. Germline CDR1 LGHNA, CDR2 YNFKEQ. Trimming stripped 3 bases from V and 5 bases from J, with 14 bases between. CDR3 loop: CASSHDSTINNEQFF. For the CDR3, the DNA is TGTGCCAGCAGCCACGACTCCACCATCAACAATGAGCAGTTCTTC.

V usage is TRBV9 and J usage is TRBJ2-1; 7 nucleotides align to TRBD2. J was trimmed by 3 bases and V by 2 bases; bases with no gene match: 2. CDR3 length: 14 amino acids. Per germline, CDR1 SGDLS and CDR2 YYNGEE. The CDR3 DNA follows: TGTGCCAGCAGCGTGAGCGGGAACTACAATGAGCAGTTCTTC. It codes for CASSVSGNYNEQFF.

This chain uses TRBV28 with TRBJ2-4; D is unclear. The germline V gene encodes CDR1 MDHEN and CDR2 SYDVKM. This CDR3 is built from 15 residues. The V end lost 7 bases, the J end lost 0 bases, and 13 bases lay between the germline ends. The CDR3 DNA is TGTGCCAGCAACTCACCAGGCATAGCCAAAAACATTCAGTACTTC. This encodes CASNSPGIAKNIQYF.

The chain links TRBV7-8 to TRBJ2-1; TRBD2 might be the D (5 bases). CDR3 length: 12 amino acids. CDR1 and CDR2 (germline): SGHVS, FQNEAQ. V dropped 10 bases and J dropped 5 bases, with 12 bases sitting between them. The CDR3 bases are TGTGCCATCCGCGGGCTAAACAATGAGCAGTTCTTC. Translation: CAIRGLNNEQFF.

This clone was observed a handful of times. The genes are TRBV29-1 and TRBJ2-1; TRBD2 matches at 9 bases. Germline CDR1 SQVTM, CDR2 ANQGSEA. The CDR3 totals 13 residues. With V trimmed by 6 bases and J by 6 bases, 6 bases remained unmatched. The CDR3 DNA reads TGCAGCGTCCTGGCGGGAGGGGGCAATGAGCAGTTCTTC. This codes for CSVLAGGGNEQFF.

V usage is TRBV15 and J usage is TRBJ1-1; no clear D gene. CDR1 and CDR2 (germline): LNHNV, YYDKDF (reference sequence). The ends were cut back, 0 bases at V and 4 bases at J, with 9 bases in the middle. This CDR3 region has 14 residues. The CDR3 loop reads CATSRDRIVTEAFF. In nucleotides, the CDR3 is TGTGCCACCAGCAGAGACAGGATCGTCACTGAAGCTTTCTTT.